Listed below are T cell receptor beta chains from one sample, sequenced in a study of blood T cells in healthy people across ages. TCRdb independently ran MiXCR on the 5' RACE reads; one entry per CDR3 protein. The sample contains hundreds of thousands of distinct CDR3 sequences, 45% to 65% of which appear only once. Specimen: blood. The receptors were sampled from a man aged 55 to 70 in good health. CDR3s include the opening cysteine and the closing phenylalanine or tryptophan. D genes are given only for firm matches. A row's size may be missing; if present it is once, few, many or a size class.

J gene: TRBJ2-3; clone size: few; D gene: -; V gene: TRBV5-1; CDR3 DNA: TGCGCCAGCAGCTTGGTGCAGCGGCAAGATACGCAGTATTTT; CDR3 protein: CASSLVQRQDTQYF
J gene: TRBJ2-5; clone size: -; D gene: -; V gene: TRBV10-3; CDR3 DNA: TGTGCCATCACCCGGGATCAACAAGAGACCCAGTACTTC; CDR3 protein: CAITRDQQETQYF
J gene: TRBJ2-5; clone size: -; D gene: -; V gene: TRBV6-5; CDR3 DNA: TGTGCCAGCAGCCCCGGACAGAAAGAGACCCAGTACTTC; CDR3 protein: CASSPGQKETQYF
J gene: TRBJ2-4; clone size: many; D gene: TRBD1; V gene: TRBV28; CDR3 DNA: TGTGCCAGCAGTCCCAGGGACAGGGGGTCCCAGTACTTC; CDR3 protein: CASSPRDRGSQYF
J gene: TRBJ2-1; clone size: -; D gene: -; V gene: TRBV5-1; CDR3 DNA: TGCGCCAGCAGCGCCAAGGTTGGGTACAATGAGCAGTTCTTC; CDR3 protein: CASSAKVGYNEQFF
J gene: TRBJ2-7; clone size: -; D gene: -; V gene: TRBV4-1; CDR3 DNA: TGCGCCAGCAGCCAAGCCTCCGGGACACTCTACAATGAGCAGTACTTC; CDR3 protein: CASSQASGTLYNEQYF
J gene: TRBJ1-2; clone size: -; D gene: -; V gene: TRBV5-1; CDR3 DNA: TGCGCCAGCAGCTTGGTTCCCGTAGCTAACTATGGCTACACCTTC; CDR3 protein: CASSLVPVANYGYTF
J gene: TRBJ1-5; clone size: -; D gene: TRBD1; V gene: TRBV4-1; CDR3 DNA: TGCGCCAGCAGCCAAGTAAGGCAGGGGGGTCAGCCCCAGCATTTT; CDR3 protein: CASSQVRQGGQPQHF
J gene: TRBJ2-7; clone size: few; D gene: -; V gene: TRBV29-1; CDR3 DNA: TGCAGCGTTGCTGCACAGACGGACTACGAGCAGTACTTC; CDR3 protein: CSVAAQTDYEQYF
J gene: TRBJ2-2; clone size: few; D gene: TRBD1; V gene: TRBV15; CDR3 DNA: TGTGCCACCAGGGAAAACACAGGGGGGCGATACACCGGGGAGCTGTTTTTT; CDR3 protein: CATRENTGGRYTGELFF
J gene: TRBJ2-2; clone size: -; D gene: TRBD2; V gene: TRBV5-1; CDR3 DNA: TGCGCCAGCGGCTTGGAATTAGCGGGGGGCCAGAACACCGGGGAGCTGTTTTTT; CDR3 protein: CASGLELAGGQNTGELFF
J gene: TRBJ2-2; clone size: -; D gene: -; V gene: TRBV20-1; CDR3 DNA: TGCAGTGCTAGCTACCACGCGAACACCGGGGAGCTGTTTTTT; CDR3 protein: CSASYHANTGELFF
J gene: TRBJ1-5; clone size: -; D gene: -; V gene: TRBV7-2; CDR3 DNA: TGTGCCAGCAGCTTAGTATGGACTGCAGGTCAGCCCCAGCATTTT; CDR3 protein: CASSLVWTAGQPQHF
J gene: TRBJ1-2; clone size: few; D gene: TRBD1; V gene: TRBV29-1; CDR3 DNA: TGCAGCGTTGAACGGGACAGGGGCTACACCTTC; CDR3 protein: CSVERDRGYTF
J gene: TRBJ2-7; clone size: -; D gene: TRBD1; V gene: TRBV20-1; CDR3 DNA: TGCAGTGCTAGCGTCGGACAGGGCCCTAGCTCCTACAATGAGCAGTACTTC; CDR3 protein: CSASVGQGPSSYNEQYF
J gene: TRBJ1-2; clone size: -; D gene: TRBD1; V gene: TRBV20-1; CDR3 DNA: TGCAGTGCTCAAGATCGGACAGGGAGCTATGGCTACACCTTC; CDR3 protein: CSAQDRTGSYGYTF
J gene: TRBJ2-3; clone size: -; D gene: -; V gene: TRBV15; CDR3 DNA: TGTGCCACCAGCAGAGATAAGATACCCAAATTCACAGATACGCAGTATTTT; CDR3 protein: CATSRDKIPKFTDTQYF
J gene: TRBJ1-2; clone size: -; D gene: -; V gene: TRBV10-3; CDR3 DNA: TGTGCCACCGCACCGACACGATTCTATGGCTACACCTTC; CDR3 protein: CATAPTRFYGYTF
J gene: TRBJ2-3; clone size: -; D gene: TRBD1; V gene: TRBV5-6; CDR3 DNA: TGTGCCAGCAGCCCTGGACAGGGGGCGCGAGATACGCAGTATTTT; CDR3 protein: CASSPGQGARDTQYF
J gene: TRBJ2-5; clone size: -; D gene: TRBD2; V gene: TRBV11-2; CDR3 DNA: TGTGCCAGCAGCTTAGGTTTGCGGGGGTCTCGGGAGACCCAGTACTTC; CDR3 protein: CASSLGLRGSRETQYF
J gene: TRBJ2-5; clone size: few; D gene: -; V gene: TRBV7-8; CDR3 DNA: TGTGCCAGCAGCTTATTGGCTAGTCCCGAGACCCAGTACTTC; CDR3 protein: CASSLLASPETQYF
J gene: TRBJ1-6; clone size: -; D gene: -; V gene: TRBV12-3/TRBV12-4; CDR3 DNA: TGTGCCAGCAGCCGAAACTACAGGGCACCCCTCCACTTT; CDR3 protein: CASSRNYRAPLHF
J gene: TRBJ2-5; clone size: -; D gene: -; V gene: TRBV21-1; CDR3 DNA: TGTGCCAGCCCAGGACAGGGGAAGACCCAGTACTTC; CDR3 protein: CASPGQGKTQYF
J gene: TRBJ2-7; clone size: many; D gene: -; V gene: TRBV20-1; CDR3 DNA: TGCAGTGCTAGAGATCGGTCAGCGAGCCCCTACGAGCAGTACTTC; CDR3 protein: CSARDRSASPYEQYF
J gene: TRBJ2-1; clone size: -; D gene: TRBD1; V gene: TRBV6-4; CDR3 DNA: TGTGCCAGCAGTGTCGACCCTCTCACAGGGGGCGGGCAGTTCTTC; CDR3 protein: CASSVDPLTGGGQFF
J gene: TRBJ2-3; clone size: -; D gene: -; V gene: TRBV5-1; CDR3 DNA: TGCGCCAGCAGCTTGGATGGTAGCCTGAGCACAGATACGCAGTATTTT; CDR3 protein: CASSLDGSLSTDTQYF
J gene: TRBJ2-3; clone size: many; D gene: TRBD2; V gene: TRBV29-1; CDR3 DNA: TGCAGCGGCCGATCTAGCGGGGCAGGGGATACGCAGTATTTT; CDR3 protein: CSGRSSGAGDTQYF
J gene: TRBJ1-1; clone size: -; D gene: TRBD1; V gene: TRBV29-1; CDR3 DNA: TGCAGCGGCCGACAGGGGGAGAACACTGAAGCTTTCTTT; CDR3 protein: CSGRQGENTEAFF
J gene: TRBJ1-6; clone size: -; D gene: -; V gene: TRBV29-1; CDR3 DNA: TGCAGCGTTGAATTGACAGATAATTCACCCCTCCACTTT; CDR3 protein: CSVELTDNSPLHF
J gene: TRBJ2-6; clone size: -; D gene: TRBD1; V gene: TRBV29-1; CDR3 DNA: TGCAGCGTTGGCGGGACAGGGGGCGGTGGGGCCAACGTCCTGACTTTC; CDR3 protein: CSVGGTGGGGANVLTF
J gene: TRBJ2-7; clone size: -; D gene: -; V gene: TRBV20-1; CDR3 DNA: TGTAGTGCCCAGCCCCCATCCGGGGCAGGGAGGTCCTACGAGCAGTACTTC; CDR3 protein: CSAQPPSGAGRSYEQYF
J gene: TRBJ1-2; clone size: -; D gene: TRBD1; V gene: TRBV24-1; CDR3 DNA: TGTGCCACCATCCTCCGGACAGGGGAAAACTATGGCTACACCTTC; CDR3 protein: CATILRTGENYGYTF
J gene: TRBJ2-6; clone size: -; D gene: -; V gene: TRBV2; CDR3 DNA: TGTGCCAGCAGTGAAAAGGGGGGGGGCTCTGGGGCCAACGTCCTGACTTTC; CDR3 protein: CASSEKGGGSGANVLTF
J gene: TRBJ1-1; clone size: -; D gene: -; V gene: TRBV29-1; CDR3 DNA: TGCAGCGTTGAAGAAACAGGAGGCACTGAAGCTTTCTTT; CDR3 protein: CSVEETGGTEAFF
J gene: TRBJ2-5; clone size: once; D gene: TRBD2; V gene: TRBV11-2; CDR3 DNA: TGTGCCAGCAGCTTAGGGGCTAGCGGGGGGGCCCAAGAGACCCAGTACTTC; CDR3 protein: CASSLGASGGAQETQYF
J gene: TRBJ1-1; clone size: -; D gene: TRBD1; V gene: TRBV10-2; CDR3 DNA: TGCGCCAGCAGACTGGGACAGGGAATCACTGAAGCTTTCTTT; CDR3 protein: CASRLGQGITEAFF
J gene: TRBJ2-7; clone size: -; D gene: -; V gene: TRBV18; CDR3 DNA: TGTGCCAGCTCACCACCTCAGACAGCCGAGCAGTACTTC; CDR3 protein: CASSPPQTAEQYF
J gene: TRBJ2-2; clone size: many; D gene: -; V gene: TRBV11-3; CDR3 DNA: TGTGCCAGCAGCTTGGGAGAGAACACCGGGGAGCTGTTTTTT; CDR3 protein: CASSLGENTGELFF
J gene: TRBJ2-7; clone size: -; D gene: -; V gene: TRBV18; CDR3 DNA: TGTGCCAGCTCACCGGGAGATGCCTACGAGCAGTACTTC; CDR3 protein: CASSPGDAYEQYF
J gene: TRBJ2-1; clone size: -; D gene: TRBD2; V gene: TRBV5-1; CDR3 DNA: TGCGCCAGCAGCTTAAGAGTACTAGCGGGGGGCAATGAGCAGTTCTTC; CDR3 protein: CASSLRVLAGGNEQFF
J gene: TRBJ2-5; clone size: -; D gene: TRBD2; V gene: TRBV14; CDR3 DNA: TGTGCCAGCAGCCAAGTCACTAGCGGGGGGGCCGGGGAGACCCAGTACTTC; CDR3 protein: CASSQVTSGGAGETQYF